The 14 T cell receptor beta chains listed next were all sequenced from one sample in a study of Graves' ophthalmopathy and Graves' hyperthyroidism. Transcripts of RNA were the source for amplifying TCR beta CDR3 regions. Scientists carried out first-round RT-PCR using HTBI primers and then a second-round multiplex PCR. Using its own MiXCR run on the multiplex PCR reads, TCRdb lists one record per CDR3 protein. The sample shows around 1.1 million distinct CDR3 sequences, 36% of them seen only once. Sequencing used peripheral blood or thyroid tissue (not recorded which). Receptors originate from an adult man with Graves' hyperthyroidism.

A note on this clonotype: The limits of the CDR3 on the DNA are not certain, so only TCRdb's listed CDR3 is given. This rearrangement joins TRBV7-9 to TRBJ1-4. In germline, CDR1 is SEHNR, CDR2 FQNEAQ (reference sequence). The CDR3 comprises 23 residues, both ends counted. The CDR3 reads CASSLAKPAFLWLHLRFGEKLFF.

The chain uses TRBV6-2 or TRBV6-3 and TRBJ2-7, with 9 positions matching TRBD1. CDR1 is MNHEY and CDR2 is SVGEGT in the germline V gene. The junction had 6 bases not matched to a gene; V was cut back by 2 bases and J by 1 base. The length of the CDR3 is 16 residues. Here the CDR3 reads CASSYTTGGASYEQYF. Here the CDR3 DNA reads TGTGCCAGCAGTTACACGACAGGGGGGGCGTCCTACGAGCAGTACTTC.

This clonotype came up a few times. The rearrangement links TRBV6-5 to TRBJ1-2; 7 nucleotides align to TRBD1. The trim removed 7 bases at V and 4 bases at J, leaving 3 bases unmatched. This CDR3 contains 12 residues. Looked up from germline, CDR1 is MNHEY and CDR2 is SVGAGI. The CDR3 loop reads CASKGTAYGYTF. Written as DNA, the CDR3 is TGTGCCAGCAAAGGGACAGCCTATGGCTACACCTTC.

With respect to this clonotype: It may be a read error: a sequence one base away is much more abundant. DNA of the CDR3: TGTGCCATCAGTGATTGGACTAGCGGGAGAGGAGACGATCAGTACTTC. Residues: CAISDWTSGRGDDQYF. The genes are TRBV10-3 and TRBJ2-7, with 13 bases lining up with TRBD2. Germline CDR1 and CDR2: ENHRY and SYGVKD. This CDR3 is built from 16 residues.

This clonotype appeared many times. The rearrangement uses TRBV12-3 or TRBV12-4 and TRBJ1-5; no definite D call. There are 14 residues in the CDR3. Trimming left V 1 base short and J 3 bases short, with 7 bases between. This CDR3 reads CASSLEQFNQPQHF. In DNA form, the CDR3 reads TGTGCCAGCAGTTTAGAACAGTTCAATCAGCCCCAGCATTTT.

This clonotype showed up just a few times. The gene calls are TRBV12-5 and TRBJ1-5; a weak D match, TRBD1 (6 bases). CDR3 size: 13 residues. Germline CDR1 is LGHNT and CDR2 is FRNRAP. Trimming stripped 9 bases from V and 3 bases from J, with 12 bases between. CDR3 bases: TGTGCTAGACTTATGGGGGCCAATCAGCCCCAGCATTTT. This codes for CARLMGANQPQHF.

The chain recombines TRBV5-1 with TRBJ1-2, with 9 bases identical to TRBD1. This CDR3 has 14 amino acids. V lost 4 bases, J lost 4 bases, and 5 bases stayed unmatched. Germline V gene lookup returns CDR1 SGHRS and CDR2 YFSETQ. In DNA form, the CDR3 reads TGCGCCAGCAGCGACACAGGGGGCGCCTATGGCTACACCTTC. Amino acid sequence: CASSDTGGAYGYTF.

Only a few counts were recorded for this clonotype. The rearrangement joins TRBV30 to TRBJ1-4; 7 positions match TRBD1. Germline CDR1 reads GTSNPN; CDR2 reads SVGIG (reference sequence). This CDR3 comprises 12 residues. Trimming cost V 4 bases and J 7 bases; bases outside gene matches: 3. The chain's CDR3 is CAWNRGGEKLFF. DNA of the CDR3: TGTGCCTGGAACAGGGGTGGTGAAAAACTGTTTTTT.

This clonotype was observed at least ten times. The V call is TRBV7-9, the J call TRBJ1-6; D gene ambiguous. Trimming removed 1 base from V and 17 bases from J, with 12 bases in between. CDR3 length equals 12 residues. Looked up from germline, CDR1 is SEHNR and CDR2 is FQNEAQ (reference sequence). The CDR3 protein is CASSLDAGSIHF. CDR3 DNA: TGTGCCAGCAGCTTAGACGCCGGAAGTATCCACTTT.

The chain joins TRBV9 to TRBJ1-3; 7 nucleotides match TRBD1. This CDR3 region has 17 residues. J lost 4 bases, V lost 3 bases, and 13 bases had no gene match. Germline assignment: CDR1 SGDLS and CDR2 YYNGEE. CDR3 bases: TGTGCCAGCAGCGAAAATATGATACAGGGGATCGGAAACACCATATATTTT. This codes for CASSENMIQGIGNTIYF.

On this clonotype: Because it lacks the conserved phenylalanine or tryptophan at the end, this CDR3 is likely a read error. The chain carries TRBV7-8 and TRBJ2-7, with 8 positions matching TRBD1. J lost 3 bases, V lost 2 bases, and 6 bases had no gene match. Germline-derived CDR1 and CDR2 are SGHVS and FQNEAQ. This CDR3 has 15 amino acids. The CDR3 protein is CASSLRRQGCYEQYL. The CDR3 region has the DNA TGTGCCAGCAGCTTACGTCGACAGGGGTGCTACGAGCAGTACTTA.

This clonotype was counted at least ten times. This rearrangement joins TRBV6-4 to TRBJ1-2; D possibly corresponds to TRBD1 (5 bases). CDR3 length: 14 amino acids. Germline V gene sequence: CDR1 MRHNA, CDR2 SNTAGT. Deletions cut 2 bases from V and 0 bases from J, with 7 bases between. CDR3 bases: TGTGCCAGCAGTGACGGGGGAGCTAACTATGGCTACACCTTC. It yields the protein CASSDGGANYGYTF.

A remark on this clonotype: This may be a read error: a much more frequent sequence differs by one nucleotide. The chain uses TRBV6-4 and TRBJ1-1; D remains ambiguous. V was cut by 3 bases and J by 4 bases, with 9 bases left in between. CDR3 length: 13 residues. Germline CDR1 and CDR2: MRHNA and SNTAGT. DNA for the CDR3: TGTGCCAGCAGTGAGACACCCAGCACTGAAGCTTTCTTT. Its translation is CASSETPSTEAFF.

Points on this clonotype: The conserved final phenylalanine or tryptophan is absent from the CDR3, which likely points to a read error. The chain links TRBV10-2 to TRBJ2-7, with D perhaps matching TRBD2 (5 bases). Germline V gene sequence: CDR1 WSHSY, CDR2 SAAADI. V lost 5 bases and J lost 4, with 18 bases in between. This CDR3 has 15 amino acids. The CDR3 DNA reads TGCGCCAGCAGTCCCCCACCGGAGGAGACATACGAGCAGTACCTC. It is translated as CASSPPPEETYEQYL.